These 24 T cell receptor beta chains share one sample of origin, sequenced in a study of coeliac disease. Clones were read by immunoSEQ multiplex PCR, and TCRdb kept only the in-frame ones, dropping some. The repertoire consists of 600 to 850 clones, with about 50% occurring once and the leading ten covering roughly 34%. The specimen sequenced was intraepithelial lymphocytes from the gut. These receptors all stem from a woman aged 45-65 years without celiac disease.

This clone was counted between two and nine times. This rearrangement joins TRBV11-2 to TRBJ2-2; 10 bases line up with TRBD2. With 5 bases clipped from V and 4 bases from J, the junction kept 4 bases outside the gene matches. The CDR3 totals 15 residues. Germline lookup yields CDR1 SGHAT and CDR2 FQNNGV. The CDR3 DNA follows: TGTGCCAGCAGCGCGCGGACTAGCGGCACCGGGGAGCTGTTTTTT. It translates to CASSARTSGTGELFF.

In this sample, this clone turned up a few times. The V and J genes are TRBV7-9 and TRBJ1-3, with unresolved D. The length of the CDR3 is 16 residues. Per the germline V gene, CDR1 is SEHNR and CDR2 is FQNEAQ (reference sequence). The V end lost 1 base, the J end lost 2 bases, and 12 bases lay between the germline ends. CDR3 region: CASSLGATRAGNTIYF. Here the CDR3 DNA reads TGTGCCAGCAGCTTAGGGGCCACGAGGGCTGGAAACACCATATATTTT.

This clone appeared a few times. The chain combines TRBV27 with TRBJ1-4; no reliable D call. V dropped 4 bases and J dropped 4 bases, with 10 bases sitting between them. Per germline, CDR1 MNHEY and CDR2 SMNVEV (reference sequence). This CDR3 spans 14 amino acids. The CDR3 DNA is TGTGCCAGCAGTTCGGGGTCTGTTAATGAAAAACTGTTTTTT. Amino acids: CASSSGSVNEKLFF.

V is TRBV4-1 and J is TRBJ1-1, with TRBD1 matching 8 bases. V dropped 0 bases and J dropped 1; count of bases not matched to a gene: 4. The V gene's germline CDR1 is MGHRA and CDR2 YSYEKL. This CDR3 comprises 16 residues. CDR3 nucleotides: TGCGCCAGCAGCCAAGAATCCGGGACAGGGAACACTGAAGCTTTCTTT. Its protein product is CASSQESGTGNTEAFF.

This clone has only a few counts. V and J are TRBV2 and TRBJ2-7; 12 bases are a match to TRBD2. Germline V CDR1 and CDR2: SNHLY, FYNNEI. V was pared by 2 bases and J by 5 bases, with 7 bases of the junction left unmatched. The CDR3 has 16 residues. CDR3 residues: CASSESFASGGDEQYF. The CDR3, as DNA: TGTGCCAGCAGTGAATCTTTCGCTAGCGGGGGGGACGAGCAGTACTTC.

This chain connects TRBV14 to TRBJ2-1; 9 bases are shared with TRBD2. The CDR3 is 15 residues long. After removal of 2 bases from V and 7 bases from J, the junction contained 6 bases not matched to a gene. The germline CDR1 and CDR2 sequences are SGHDN and FVKESK. CDR3 DNA sequence: TGTGCCAGCAGCCAATTTGCGGGGGGGAGGAATGAGCAGTTCTTC. Translating gives CASSQFAGGRNEQFF.

This clone turned up a few times. This chain joins TRBV27 and TRBJ1-2; D is unresolved. This CDR3 region has 12 residues. The ends were cut back, 4 bases at V and 5 bases at J, with 8 bases in the middle. Germline CDR1 and CDR2: MNHEY and SMNVEV (reference sequence). The CDR3 coding sequence is TGTGCCAGCAGTTCGGGGTTGTATGGCTACACCTTC. Translating gives CASSSGLYGYTF.

This chain joins TRBV6-1 and TRBJ1-6, with 12 bases lining up with TRBD1. V shed 6 bases, J shed 11 bases, and the junction held 8 bases outside the gene matches. Per the germline V gene, CDR1 is MNHNS and CDR2 is SASEGT. The CDR3 covers 15 residues. The CDR3 protein is CASRDTGTGGPPLHF. Written as DNA, the CDR3 is TGTGCCAGCAGGGATACCGGGACAGGGGGCCCACCCCTCCACTTT.

This clone ranks as large. The chain joins TRBV5-4 to TRBJ1-3, with a weak D call TRBD1 (5 bases). The germline V and J ends were trimmed by 3 bases and 0 bases, with 7 bases remaining between them. The CDR3 has 14 amino acids. Looked up from germline, CDR1 is SGHNT and CDR2 is YYREEE (reference sequence). In nucleotides, the CDR3 is TGTGCCAGCAGCTGGGGCCTCTCTGGAAACACCATATATTTT. This translates into CASSWGLSGNTIYF.

Notes on this clone: At one end the junction does not follow the germline gene, possibly because of a read error. The chain employs TRBV5-4 and TRBJ1-3; possible D gene TRBD1, 6 bases. Germline V gene data show CDR1 as SGHNT and CDR2 as YYREEE (reference sequence). The CDR3 length is 15 residues. The CDR3 loop is CASSLDSSSGSTIYF. The CDR3 DNA sequence: TGTGCCAGCAGCCTGGACAGCAGCTCTGGAAGCACCATATATTTT.

A single count supports this clone. CDR3 loop: CASSLRREELFF. CDR3 nucleotide sequence: TGTGCCAGCAGTTTAAGGAGAGAGGAGCTGTTTTTT. This chain connects TRBV28 to TRBJ2-2; D gene uncertain. Looked up from germline, CDR1 is MDHEN and CDR2 is SYDVKM. Trimming removed 2 bases at V and 10 bases at J, with 8 bases between. The CDR3 has 12 amino acids.

This chain joins TRBV18 and TRBJ1-1, with 7 bases that match TRBD1. Germline CDR1 is KGHSH and CDR2 is LQKENI. This CDR3 region has 15 residues. Losses at the gene ends were 3 bases for V and 4 bases for J; bases not matched to a gene: 8. CDR3 nucleotides: TGTGCCAGCTCACCTCCCGGGACAGCGACCACTGAAGCTTTCTTT. This sequence encodes CASSPPGTATTEAFF.

Relative to its sample, this clone is medium-sized. The chain is built from TRBV2 and TRBJ1-2, with TRBD1 as a possible D gene (5 bases). Germline V gives CDR1 SNHLY, CDR2 FYNNEI. This CDR3 spans 13 amino acids. Trimming pared 4 bases from V and 4 bases from J, leaving 10 bases between. The CDR3 bases are TGTGCCAGCAGTGTAATGGGGGGCTATGGCTACACCTTC. Translated, it gives CASSVMGGYGYTF.

In its sample, this clone was seen a few times. The chain couples TRBV28 to TRBJ1-5; weak D call: TRBD1 (6 bases). Deletions cut 11 bases from V and 3 bases from J, with 11 bases between. CDR1 and CDR2 (germline): MDHEN, SYDVKM. The CDR3 runs to 12 residues. The CDR3, as DNA: TGTGCCGAAGGGACAATCAATCAGCCCCAGCATTTT. Its translation: CAEGTINQPQHF.

The chain employs TRBV11-2 and TRBJ2-1; TRBD2 matches at 10 bases. The J segment lost 10 bases and the V segment lost 2 bases, leaving 8 bases of the junction unmatched. CDR1 and CDR2 from the germline V gene are SGHAT and FQNNGV. The CDR3 runs 15 residues. As DNA, the CDR3 is TGTGCCAGCAGCTTACGAGCTAGCGGGGGAAGGGAGCAGTTCTTC. It is translated as CASSLRASGGREQFF.

V and J are TRBV6-1 and TRBJ1-2, with a possible D match to TRBD1 (5 bases). Germline V gives CDR1 MNHNS, CDR2 SASEGT. The CDR3 runs to 15 residues. Between the trimmed V and J ends, which lost 0 bases and 4 bases, there was a span of 12 bases. The CDR3 region is CASSEAPGYGYGYTF. CDR3 bases: TGTGCCAGCAGTGAAGCACCAGGGTACGGCTATGGCTACACCTTC.

The chain's CDR3 is CASSGATGGAGNEQFF. CDR3 sequence (DNA): TGTGCCAGCAGCGGAGCTACCGGGGGGGCGGGAAATGAGCAGTTCTTC. V usage is TRBV4-2 and J usage is TRBJ2-1; 8 bases line up with TRBD2. Germline V CDR1 and CDR2: LGHNA, YNFKEQ. The trim removed 5 bases at V and 7 bases at J, leaving 13 bases unmatched. This CDR3 comprises 16 residues.

The chain combines TRBV27 with TRBJ2-5, with D hard to call. CDR1 and CDR2 from the germline V gene are MNHEY and SMNVEV (reference sequence). This CDR3 is built from 15 residues. V gave up 4 bases and J gave up 2 bases, with 14 bases separating them. The CDR3 sequence is CASSSLLEIQETQYF. The CDR3 DNA follows: TGTGCCAGCAGTTCACTCCTAGAGATTCAAGAGACCCAGTACTTC.

The chain is built from TRBV10-3 and TRBJ2-1, with 12 bases matching TRBD2. J gave up 8 bases and V 6 bases, and 11 bases lay outside the gene matches. The CDR3 covers 16 residues. CDR1 and CDR2 from the germline V gene are ENHRY and SYGVKD. In DNA, the CDR3 is TGTGCCATCAGGGCCCGACTAGCGGGGGCGGTGGATGAGCAGTTCTTC. Translated: CAIRARLAGAVDEQFF.

The chain carries TRBV5-1 and TRBJ1-4; 7 nucleotides match TRBD1. From germline, CDR1 is SGHRS and CDR2 YFSETQ. The CDR3 length is 14 residues. J was trimmed by 5 bases and V by 2 bases; bases with no gene match: 3. CDR3 DNA sequence: TGCGCCAGCAGCTTACAGGGGATGAATGAAAAACTGTTTTTT. Encoded protein: CASSLQGMNEKLFF.

In this sample, this clone turned up a few times. The gene calls are TRBV28 and TRBJ2-3, with D possibly being TRBD2 (7 bases). The CDR3 loop spans 15 amino acids. The germline V and J ends were trimmed by 2 bases and 4 bases, with 13 bases remaining between them. Germline V gene sequence: CDR1 MDHEN, CDR2 SYDVKM. The CDR3 loop is CASSLGGGQADTQYF. In nucleotides, the CDR3 is TGTGCCAGCAGTTTAGGGGGGGGCCAGGCAGATACGCAGTATTTT.

This clone is judged large. The V call is TRBV19, the J call TRBJ1-4; no firm D call. V was cut by 3 bases and J by 8 bases, with 16 bases left in between. The germline gives CDR1 LNHDA, CDR2 SQIVND (reference sequence). This CDR3 has 15 amino acids. CDR3 bases: TGTGCCAGTAGTATCACCATAGAGGAAGAGGAAAAACTGTTTTTT. This sequence encodes CASSITIEEEEKLFF.

By proportion, this clone is large. The V call is TRBV7-8, the J call TRBJ1-5; TRBD1 matches 8 bases. Trimming cost V 2 bases and J 4 bases; bases outside gene matches: 7. Germline values: CDR1 SGHVS, CDR2 FQNEAQ. The CDR3 sequence is 16 residues long. CDR3 residues: CASSLWEQGANQPQHF. The CDR3 nucleotides read TGTGCCAGCAGCTTATGGGAGCAGGGGGCTAATCAGCCCCAGCATTTT.

The chain recombines TRBV5-6 with TRBJ1-4; D not certain. Trimming removed 0 bases at V and 0 bases at J, with 6 bases between. This CDR3 contains 15 residues. Germline V gene sequence: CDR1 SGHDT, CDR2 YYEEEE. For the CDR3, the DNA is TGTGCCAGCAGCTTGGAGGAGGCAACTAATGAAAAACTGTTTTTT. Protein: CASSLEEATNEKLFF.